A single sample gave rise to the 18 T cell receptor beta chains below, sequenced in a study of blood T cell repertoires in COVID-19. The method was immunoSEQ multiplex PCR; TCRdb's version includes in-frame clones alone and lacks a portion of them. The data show 350,000 to 450,000 clones, with 86% seen just once and about 7.6% held by the top ten. Sequenced input: peripheral blood. Receptors were obtained from a woman aged 60-70 years with COVID-19, enrolled during active disease.

This clone was counted only a few times. The chain employs TRBV27 and TRBJ2-7; 12 nucleotides match TRBD1. V shed 7 bases, J shed 5 bases, and the junction held 15 bases outside the gene matches. The CDR3 runs 17 residues. The germline gives CDR1 MNHEY, CDR2 SMNVEV (reference sequence). CDR3 bases: TGTGCCAGCAATCGTATTTTCATGGGGGACAGGGGGCACGAGCAGTACTTC. Encoded protein: CASNRIFMGDRGHEQYF.

The rearrangement joins TRBV14 to TRBJ2-7; unclear D gene. The CDR3 is made up of 14 amino acids. Germline V gene sequence: CDR1 SGHDN, CDR2 FVKESK. Trimming stripped 0 bases from V and 4 bases from J, with 10 bases between. Here the CDR3 DNA reads TGTGCCAGCAGCCAAGAATCCGGGTTATACGAGCAGTACTTC. This sequence encodes CASSQESGLYEQYF.

Only one count was recorded for this clone. CDR3 residues: CASSQNRGNTEAFF. The CDR3 DNA reads as TGTGCCAGCAGCCAAAACAGGGGGAACACTGAAGCTTTCTTT. J is TRBJ1-1 and V is TRBV3-1 (or the pseudogene TRBV3-2), with 7 bases aligning to TRBD1. V was pared by 2 bases and J by 1 base, with 1 base of the junction left unmatched. This CDR3 comprises 14 residues. Germline lookup yields CDR1 LGHDT and CDR2 YNNKEL (reference sequence).

The chain employs TRBV25-1 and TRBJ2-5; a weak D match, TRBD1 (6 bases). Germline-derived CDR1 and CDR2 are MGHDK and SYGVNS. Trimming removed 7 bases at V and 3 bases at J, with 6 bases between. The length of the CDR3 is 11 residues. The CDR3 DNA reads as TGTGCCAGCAACAGGGAAGAGACCCAGTACTTC. Translating gives CASNREETQYF.

CDR3 in amino acids: CASSQEERGSTDTQYF. The CDR3 nucleotides are TGCGCCAGCAGCCAAGAGGAGCGGGGATCTACAGATACGCAGTATTTT. The V and J genes are TRBV4-1 and TRBJ2-3, with 7 bases identical to TRBD2. This CDR3 is 16 amino acids long. V lost 0 bases and J lost 3; bases outside the gene matches: 6. CDR1 MGHRA and CDR2 YSYEKL come from the germline V gene.

The chain joins TRBV13 to TRBJ1-2; D might be TRBD1 (6 bases). The CDR3 has 14 residues. Trimming removed 0 bases at V and 8 bases at J, with 13 bases between. Germline V gives CDR1 PRHDT, CDR2 FYEKMQ (reference sequence). The CDR3 protein is CASSLGGGHRGYTF. The DNA of the CDR3 is TGTGCCAGCAGCTTAGGCGGGGGGCATCGGGGCTACACCTTC.

The chain is built from TRBV30 and TRBJ2-3, with 9 bases lining up with TRBD2. V lost 4 bases to trimming and J lost 5 bases; unmatched junction nucleotides: 16. The CDR3 has 17 residues. CDR1 and CDR2 from the germline V gene are GTSNPN and SVGIG (reference sequence). The CDR3: CAWMTAQVAGVIDTQYF. CDR3 sequence (DNA): TGTGCCTGGATGACGGCCCAAGTAGCGGGGGTAATAGATACGCAGTATTTT.

This chain joins TRBV23-1 and TRBJ2-7, with TRBD1 identical over 8 bases. TRBV23-1 is an open reading frame whose function is uncertain. This CDR3 is built from 14 residues. V was clipped by 2 bases and J by 3 bases; unmatched bases: 3. This CDR3 is CASSQGDRIYEQYF. DNA for the CDR3: TGCGCCAGCAGTCAAGGGGACAGGATCTACGAGCAGTACTTC.

This sequence joins TRBV6-5 and TRBJ1-1; TRBD1 matches 8 bases. This CDR3 region has 11 residues. Germline V gene sequence: CDR1 MNHEY, CDR2 SVGAGI. V was pared by 6 bases and J by 11 bases, with 5 bases of the junction left unmatched. The CDR3 DNA reads as TGTGCCAGCAGAGGACAGGGACAGGCTTTCTTT. Translation: CASRGQGQAFF.

This chain connects TRBV11-3 to TRBJ2-7; 9 nucleotides match TRBD1. Germline-derived CDR1 and CDR2 are SGHNT and YENEEA. CDR3 size: 18 residues. V lost 2 bases to trimming and J lost 1 base; unmatched junction nucleotides: 12. The CDR3 DNA follows: TGTGCCAGCAGCTTATCTAAACTGGGCGGACAGGGGTCCTACGAGCAGTACTTC. Amino acid sequence: CASSLSKLGGQGSYEQYF. The variable domain in full, completed from reference TRBV11-3 and TRBJ2-7, reads EAGVVQSPRYKIIEKKQPVAFWCNPISGHNTLYWYLQNLGQGPELLIRYENEEAVDDSQLPKDRFSAERLKGVDSTLKIQPAELGDSAVYLCASSLSKLGGQGSYEQYFGPGTRLTVT.

Turning to this clone: The same CDR3 is also encoded by other DNA sequences in this sample. The rearrangement links TRBV19 to TRBJ1-5; D might be TRBD1 (5 bases). The CDR3 is made up of 15 amino acids. The V gene's germline CDR1 is LNHDA and CDR2 SQIVND (reference sequence). The V gene lost 3 bases and the J gene lost 2 bases, with 11 bases spanning the gap. The CDR3 bases are TGTGCCAGTAGTATTCTAGGGGTAGGCAATCAGCCCCAGCATTTT. Protein: CASSILGVGNQPQHF. The full variable domain, rest sourced from reference TRBV19 and TRBJ1-5, is DGGITQSPKYLFRKEGQNVTLSCEQNLNHDAMYWYRQDPGQGLRLIYYSQIVNDFQKGDIAEGYSVSREKKESFPLTVTSAQKNPTAFYLCASSILGVGNQPQHFGDGTRLSIL.

In regard to this clone: At one end, the junction sequence differs from germline, possibly due to a read error. The V call is TRBV30, the J call TRBJ2-5, with 8 bases lining up with TRBD1. The CDR3 has 15 amino acids. Germline V lookup: CDR1 GTSNPN, CDR2 SVGIG (reference sequence). The CDR3 nucleotides read TGTGCCTGGAACGGTCCTCGGACAGGGCAAGGGACCCAGTACTTC. It is translated as CAWNGPRTGQGTQYF.

The table lists this clone with a few counts. J is TRBJ2-2 and V is TRBV3-1 (or the pseudogene TRBV3-2), with 12 bases lining up with TRBD2. The CDR3 totals 16 residues. J gave up 3 bases and V 4 bases, and 3 bases lay outside the gene matches. Germline CDR1 is LGHDT and CDR2 is YNNKEL (reference sequence). CDR3 bases: TGTGCCAGCAGCCGGAGACTAGCGGGGGACACCGGGGAGCTGTTTTTT. It codes for CASSRRLAGDTGELFF.

The J gene is TRBJ1-4, the V gene TRBV19; D is unclear. Trimming removed 5 bases from V and 8 bases from J, with 12 bases in between. Per germline, CDR1 LNHDA and CDR2 SQIVND (reference sequence). CDR3 length: 13 residues. The CDR3 region has the DNA TGTGCCAGTAGTCTCCGGGAGAGAGAAAAACTGTTTTTT. Translated, it gives CASSLREREKLFF.

The chain has TRBV7-3 and TRBJ2-3; tentative D call: TRBD1 (5 bases). There are 17 residues in the CDR3. The V end was cut by 3 bases, the J end by 5 bases, with 21 bases between. The V gene's germline CDR1 is SGHTA and CDR2 FQGTGA. The CDR3 reads CASSFPDSIPPGDTQYF. The CDR3 DNA follows: TGTGCCAGCAGCTTCCCTGACAGCATACCTCCCGGAGATACGCAGTATTTT.

In its sample, this clone was seen once. The genes are TRBV18 and TRBJ2-3, with D possibly being TRBD1 (5 bases). The CDR3 sequence is 15 residues long. The V end lost 3 bases, the J end lost 1 base, and 11 bases lay between the germline ends. CDR1 and CDR2 (germline): KGHSH, LQKENI. The CDR3 sequence: CASSPQGSRTDTQYF. The CDR3 DNA sequence: TGTGCCAGCTCACCGCAGGGTTCCCGCACAGATACGCAGTATTTT.

This chain links TRBV4-3 with TRBJ1-1, with a tentative D call TRBD1 (6 bases). The CDR3 has 13 residues. The V end lost 3 bases, the J end lost 5 bases, and 10 bases lay between the germline ends. CDR1 is LGHNA, CDR2 YSLEER, per germline. The CDR3 bases are TGCGCCAGCAGCCAGGAACAGGGTACTGAAGCTTTCTTT. Translated, it gives CASSQEQGTEAFF.

The chain recombines TRBV19 with TRBJ2-1; TRBD2 matches at 14 bases. This CDR3 is built from 17 residues. Germline lookup yields CDR1 LNHDA and CDR2 SQIVND (reference sequence). V gave up 2 bases and J gave up 3 bases; unmatched junction bases: 3. CDR3 residues: CASSISGLAGGYNEQFF. CDR3 nucleotides: TGTGCCAGTAGTATATCAGGACTAGCGGGGGGCTACAATGAGCAGTTCTTC.